This paragraph reports one TCR beta chain. Time point meaning: before trial treatment. The study gave donors nivolumab, ipilimumab, aspirin, low-dose cyclophosphamide and low-dose radiotherapy. Eligibility required advanced solid tumors lacking tumor-infiltrating lymphocytes. This sample stems from a study of low-dose radiotherapy and immunotherapy resistance in tumors. CDR3 size: 12 residues. Germline-derived CDR1 and CDR2 are MNHNY and SVGAGI (reference sequence). Trimming shortened V by 5 bases and J by 10 bases, and 14 bases separated the two germline ends. Gene-specific TRAV and TRBV primers were used for first-strand cDNA, covering alpha and beta chains. TCR amplification involved about 20 PCR cycles with a constant-region primer and V-primer adapter. In TCRdb, the reads were re-called with MiXCR into one record per CDR3 protein. The repertoire holds roughly 76,000 distinct CDR3 sequences, with approximately 17% as singletons.

The starting material was PBMCs, obtained before treatment. The chain combines TRBV6-6 with TRBJ1-1, with D possibly TRBD1 on 6 matching bases. The sequence was collected from a male donor with prostate cancer. CDR3: CASSTGPGGAFF. The CDR3 DNA is TGTGCCAGCAGTACAGGGCCTGGTGGAGCTTTCTTT.